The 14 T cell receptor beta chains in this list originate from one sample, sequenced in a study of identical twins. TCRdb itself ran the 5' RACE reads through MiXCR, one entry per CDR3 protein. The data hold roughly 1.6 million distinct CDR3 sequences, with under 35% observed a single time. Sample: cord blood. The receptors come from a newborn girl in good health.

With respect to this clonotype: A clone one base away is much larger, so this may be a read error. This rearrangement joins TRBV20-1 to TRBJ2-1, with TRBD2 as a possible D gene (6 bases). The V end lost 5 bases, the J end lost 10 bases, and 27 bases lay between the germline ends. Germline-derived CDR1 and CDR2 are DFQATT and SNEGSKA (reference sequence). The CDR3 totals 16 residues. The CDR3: CSALSGSASVTHEQFF. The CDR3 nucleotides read TGCAGTGCTCTTTCCGGATCGGCTAGCGTCACTCACGAGCAGTTCTTC.

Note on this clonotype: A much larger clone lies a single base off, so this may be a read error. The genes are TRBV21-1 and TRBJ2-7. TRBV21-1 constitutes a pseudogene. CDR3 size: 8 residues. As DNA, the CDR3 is TGTGCCTGCTACGAGCAGTACTTC. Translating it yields CACYEQYF.

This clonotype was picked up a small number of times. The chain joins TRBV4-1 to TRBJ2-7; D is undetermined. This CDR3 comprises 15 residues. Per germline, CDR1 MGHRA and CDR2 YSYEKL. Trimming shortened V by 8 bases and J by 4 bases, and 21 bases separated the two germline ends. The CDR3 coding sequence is TGCGCCAGCCCTTCGGCCCGCCTTAAGTCGTACGAGCAGTACTTC. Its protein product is CASPSARLKSYEQYF.

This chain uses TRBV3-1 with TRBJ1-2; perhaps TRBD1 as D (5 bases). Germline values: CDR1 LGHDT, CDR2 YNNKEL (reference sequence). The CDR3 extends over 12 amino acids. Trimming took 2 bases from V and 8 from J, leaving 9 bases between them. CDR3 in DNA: TGTGCCAGCAGCCAACTGAGGGACGGCTACACCTTC. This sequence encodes CASSQLRDGYTF.

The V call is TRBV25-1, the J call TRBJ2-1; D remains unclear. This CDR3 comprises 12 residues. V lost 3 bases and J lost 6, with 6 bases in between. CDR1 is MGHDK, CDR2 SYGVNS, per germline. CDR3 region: CASSDGLNEQFF. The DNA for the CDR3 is TGTGCCAGCAGTGATGGGCTCAATGAGCAGTTCTTC.

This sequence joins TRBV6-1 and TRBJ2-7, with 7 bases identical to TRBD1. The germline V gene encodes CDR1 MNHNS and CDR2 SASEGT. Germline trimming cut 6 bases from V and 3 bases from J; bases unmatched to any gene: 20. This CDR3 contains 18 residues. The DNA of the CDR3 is TGTGCCAGCAGATCGCAACCTGGGTTGAGGGGGCCCTTCTACGAGCAGTACTTC. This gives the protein CASRSQPGLRGPFYEQYF.

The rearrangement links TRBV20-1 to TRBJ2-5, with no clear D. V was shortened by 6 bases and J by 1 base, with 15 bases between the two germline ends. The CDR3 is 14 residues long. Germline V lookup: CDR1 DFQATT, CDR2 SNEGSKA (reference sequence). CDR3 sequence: CSARRARTQETQYF. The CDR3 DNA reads TGCAGTGCGAGACGGGCTAGGACCCAAGAGACCCAGTACTTC.

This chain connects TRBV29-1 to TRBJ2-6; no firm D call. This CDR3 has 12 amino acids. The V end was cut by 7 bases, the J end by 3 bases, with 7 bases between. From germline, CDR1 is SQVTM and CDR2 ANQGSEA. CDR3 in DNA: TGCAGCGCCCAACTTGGGGCCAACGTCCTGACTTTC. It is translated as CSAQLGANVLTF.

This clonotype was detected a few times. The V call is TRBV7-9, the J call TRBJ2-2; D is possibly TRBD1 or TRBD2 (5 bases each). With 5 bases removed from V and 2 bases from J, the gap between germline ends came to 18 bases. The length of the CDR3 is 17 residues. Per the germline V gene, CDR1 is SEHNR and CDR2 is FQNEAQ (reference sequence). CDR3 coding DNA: TGTGCCAGCAGCCCAACTACCGGGACCTTAAACACCGGGGAGCTGTTTTTT. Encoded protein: CASSPTTGTLNTGELFF.

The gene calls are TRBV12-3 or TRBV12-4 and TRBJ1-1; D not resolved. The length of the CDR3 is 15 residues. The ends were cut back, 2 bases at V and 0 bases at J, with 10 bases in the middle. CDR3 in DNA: TGTGCCAGCAGTTTATTTTTGAGGGTGAACACTGAAGCTTTCTTT. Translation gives CASSLFLRVNTEAFF.

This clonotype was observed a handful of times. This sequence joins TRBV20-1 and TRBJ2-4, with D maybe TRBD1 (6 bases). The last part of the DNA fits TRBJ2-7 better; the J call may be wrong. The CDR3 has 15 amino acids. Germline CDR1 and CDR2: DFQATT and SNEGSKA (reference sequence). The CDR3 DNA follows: TGCAGTGCTAGCTCCGGCAGGGGTACCGTGGACGAGCAGTACTTC. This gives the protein CSASSGRGTVDEQYF.

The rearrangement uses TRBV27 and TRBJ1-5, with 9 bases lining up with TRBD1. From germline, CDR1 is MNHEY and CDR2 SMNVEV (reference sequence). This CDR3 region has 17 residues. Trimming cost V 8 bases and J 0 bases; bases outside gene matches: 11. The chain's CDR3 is CASGSRTGDLSNQPQHF. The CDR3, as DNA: TGTGCCAGCGGTTCAAGGACAGGGGACCTTAGCAATCAGCCCCAGCATTTT.

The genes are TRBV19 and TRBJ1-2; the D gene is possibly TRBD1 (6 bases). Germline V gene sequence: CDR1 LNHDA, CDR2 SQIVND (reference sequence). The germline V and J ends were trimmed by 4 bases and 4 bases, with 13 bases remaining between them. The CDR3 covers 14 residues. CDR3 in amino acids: CASSSLPGAYGYTF. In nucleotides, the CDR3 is TGTGCCAGTAGTAGTCTTCCAGGGGCCTATGGCTACACCTTC.

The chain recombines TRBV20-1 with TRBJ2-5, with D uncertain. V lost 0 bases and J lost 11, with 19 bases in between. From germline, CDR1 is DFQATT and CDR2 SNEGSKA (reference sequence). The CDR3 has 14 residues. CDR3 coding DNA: TGCAGTGCTAGAGATCCCCGGAAAATCGATGAGCAGTACTTC. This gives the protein CSARDPRKIDEQYF.